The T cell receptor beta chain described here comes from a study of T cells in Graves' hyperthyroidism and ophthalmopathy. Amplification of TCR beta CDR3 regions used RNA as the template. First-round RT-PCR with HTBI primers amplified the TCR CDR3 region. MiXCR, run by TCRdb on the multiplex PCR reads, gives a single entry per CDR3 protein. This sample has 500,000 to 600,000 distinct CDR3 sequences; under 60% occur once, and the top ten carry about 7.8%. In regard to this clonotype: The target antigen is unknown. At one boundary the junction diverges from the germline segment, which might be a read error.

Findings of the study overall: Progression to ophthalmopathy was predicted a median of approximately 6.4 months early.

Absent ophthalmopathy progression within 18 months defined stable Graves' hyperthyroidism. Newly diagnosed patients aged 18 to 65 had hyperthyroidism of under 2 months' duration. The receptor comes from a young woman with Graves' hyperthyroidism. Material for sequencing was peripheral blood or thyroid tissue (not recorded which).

In nucleotides, the CDR3 is TGTGCCGGCAGCTTAGGCCAGGGCGCCTACAACGAGCAGTTCTTC. Amino acid sequence: CAGSLGQGAYNEQFF. The chain links TRBV11-1 to TRBJ2-1; D is possibly TRBD1 (5 bases). The CDR3 is 15 residues long. The V gene's germline CDR1 is SGHAT and CDR2 FQDESV (reference sequence).